This is a list of T cell receptor beta chains from one sample in a study of blood T cell repertoires in COVID-19. Generated by immunoSEQ multiplex PCR, the TCRdb table keeps only in-frame clones and is missing some. The table records approximately 300,000 clones, around 85% of them present only once. The specimen was PBMCs or T cells enriched from blood (not recorded which). These TCRs come from a young woman who had been exposed to COVID-19. Each CDR3 is given with its conserved first and last residue. Fields, in order: J gene, clone size, D gene, V gene, CDR3 protein, CDR3 DNA. The D gene is left open where the match is weak. Size tells how often a clone was seen (once, few, many) or the class of an expanded clone, and some rows leave it out.

j_gene: TRBJ1-2; abundance: few; d_gene: TRBD1; v_gene: TRBV28; CDR3aa: CASRPGTGGPNYGYTF; CDR3nt: TGTGCCAGCAGACCCGGGACAGGGGGTCCTAACTATGGCTACACCTTC
j_gene: TRBJ2-5; abundance: -; d_gene: TRBD2; v_gene: TRBV7-2; CDR3aa: CASSSHAWLAGGGQETQYF; CDR3nt: TGTGCCAGCAGCTCCCACGCGTGGCTAGCGGGAGGAGGGCAAGAGACCCAGTACTTC
j_gene: TRBJ1-2; abundance: -; d_gene: -; v_gene: TRBV15; CDR3aa: CATSPGEGYGYTF; CDR3nt: TGTGCCACCAGCCCAGGGGAGGGCTATGGCTACACCTTC
j_gene: TRBJ1-2; abundance: -; d_gene: TRBD1; v_gene: TRBV2; CDR3aa: CASSAGQGYGYTF; CDR3nt: TGTGCCAGCAGCGCAGGACAGGGCTATGGCTACACCTTC
j_gene: TRBJ2-7; abundance: -; d_gene: TRBD2; v_gene: TRBV4-2; CDR3aa: CASSQDLAAYEQYF; CDR3nt: TGTGCCAGCAGCCAAGACCTAGCGGCCTACGAGCAGTACTTC
j_gene: TRBJ2-5; abundance: once; d_gene: -; v_gene: TRBV19; CDR3aa: CASSIDSVVASQYF; CDR3nt: TGTGCCAGTAGTATAGATTCGGTCGTTGCGTCCCAGTACTTC
j_gene: TRBJ1-2; abundance: -; d_gene: TRBD1; v_gene: TRBV7-9; CDR3aa: CASSLAPGTGGGYTF; CDR3nt: TGTGCCAGCAGCTTAGCGCCCGGGACAGGAGGGGGCTACACCTTC
j_gene: TRBJ1-1; abundance: -; d_gene: -; v_gene: TRBV6-4; CDR3aa: CASQHTGMNTEAFF; CDR3nt: TGTGCCAGCCAACACACAGGGATGAACACTGAAGCTTTCTTT
j_gene: TRBJ2-2; abundance: -; d_gene: -; v_gene: TRBV23-1; CDR3aa: CASSQESGELFF; CDR3nt: TGCGCCAGCAGTCAAGAGAGCGGGGAGCTGTTTTTT
j_gene: TRBJ2-5; abundance: -; d_gene: -; v_gene: TRBV2; CDR3aa: CASRSGMVPQETQYF; CDR3nt: TGTGCCAGCAGGTCAGGAATGGTTCCCCAAGAGACCCAGTACTTC
j_gene: TRBJ1-2; abundance: -; d_gene: TRBD1; v_gene: TRBV19; CDR3aa: CASSPRQGPYGYTF; CDR3nt: TGTGCCAGTAGTCCCCGACAGGGCCCCTATGGCTACACCTTC
j_gene: TRBJ1-2; abundance: -; d_gene: -; v_gene: TRBV7-9; CDR3aa: CASSYDSQGYGYTF; CDR3nt: TGTGCCAGCAGCTACGACAGTCAGGGCTATGGCTACACCTTC